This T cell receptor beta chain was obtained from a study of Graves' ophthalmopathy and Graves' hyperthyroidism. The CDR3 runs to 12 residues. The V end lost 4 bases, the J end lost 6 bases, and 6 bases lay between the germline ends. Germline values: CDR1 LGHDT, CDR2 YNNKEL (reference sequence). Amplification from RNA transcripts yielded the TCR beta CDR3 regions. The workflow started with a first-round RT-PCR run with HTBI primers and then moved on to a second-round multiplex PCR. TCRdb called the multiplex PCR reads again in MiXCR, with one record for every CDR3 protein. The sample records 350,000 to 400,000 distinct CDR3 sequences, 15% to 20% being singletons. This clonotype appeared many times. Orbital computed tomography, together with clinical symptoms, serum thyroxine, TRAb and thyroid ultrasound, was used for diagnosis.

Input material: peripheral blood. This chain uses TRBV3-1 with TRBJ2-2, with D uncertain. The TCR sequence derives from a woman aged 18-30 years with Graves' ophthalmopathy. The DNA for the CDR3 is TGTGCCAGCAGCCCGGCCCCCGGGGAGCTGTTTTTT. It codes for CASSPAPGELFF.